The 30 T cell receptor beta chains presented below share a single source sample, sequenced in a study of CXCR3-negative and CXCR3-positive naive CD8 T cells. The libraries of TRB cDNA were constructed through 5' RACE using UMI labels. TCRdb reprocessed the 5' RACE reads and keeps a single row for each CDR3 protein, giving no DNA. This sample's clone table lists 65,000 to 85,000 distinct CDR3 sequences. Sample: naive CXCR3- CD8+ T cells from blood. Subset defined: CD45RO-CCR7+CD27+CD95- naive CD8+ T cells lacking CXCR3 (TNR3-). The receptor source for this set is a human donor in good health. Some clones in this sample may be carry-over from other donors' samples.

The chain combines TRBV9 with TRBJ2-2; TCRdb calls TRBD1, which cannot be checked without DNA. Per the germline V gene, CDR1 is SGDLS and CDR2 is YYNGEE. The CDR3 is 15 residues long. Here the CDR3 reads CASSVLGTDTGELFF.

V gene TRBV18 combines with J gene TRBJ2-5; TCRdb reports TRBD2, a call that lacks DNA to check it against. The CDR3 has 15 amino acids. Germline V gene sequence: CDR1 KGHSH, CDR2 LQKENI. The CDR3 protein is CASSPKSGTQETQYF.

CDR3: CASSHNSKTGLAAYEQYF. The chain has TRBV4-1 and TRBJ2-7; the TRBD2 assignment by TCRdb is unverifiable without DNA. Germline-derived CDR1 and CDR2 are MGHRA and YSYEKL. The CDR3 spans 18 residues.

The V gene is TRBV28, the J gene TRBJ1-1; TCRdb's assignment of TRBD1 cannot be checked, as there is no DNA. The CDR3 extends over 13 amino acids. Germline V CDR1 and CDR2: MDHEN, SYDVKM. The CDR3 loop is CASSTRAITRAFF.

This rearrangement joins TRBV4-2 to TRBJ2-2; lacking DNA, the TRBD2 call made by TCRdb goes unchecked. The germline V gene encodes CDR1 LGHNA and CDR2 YNFKEQ. The CDR3 runs to 16 residues. This chain's CDR3 is CASSHRLAGASGELFF.

The rearrangement uses TRBV10-3 and TRBJ2-7. The CDR3 loop spans 14 amino acids. Germline V gene sequence: CDR1 ENHRY, CDR2 SYGVKD. This CDR3 is CAISDVGGGGEQYF.

The chain employs TRBV28 and TRBJ2-4; absent DNA, TCRdb's TRBD1 call cannot be checked. The germline CDR1 and CDR2 sequences are MDHEN and SYDVKM. The CDR3 contains 20 residues. The chain's CDR3 is CASSSDQKDIATSIINIQYF.

The chain joins TRBV7-9 to TRBJ2-5; TCRdb designates TRBD2, a call that cannot be tested without DNA. CDR1 and CDR2 (germline): SEHNR, FQNEAQ (reference sequence). The CDR3 extends over 15 amino acids. The chain's CDR3 is CASSFFASGVLTQYF.

The rearrangement uses TRBV7-9 and TRBJ2-7. Per the germline V gene, CDR1 is SEHNR and CDR2 is FQNEAQ (reference sequence). The length of the CDR3 is 11 residues. The CDR3: CATRHLYEQYF.

This chain connects TRBV6-2 or TRBV6-3 to TRBJ2-2. The length of the CDR3 is 13 residues. Germline values: CDR1 MNHEY, CDR2 SVGEGT. The CDR3 protein is CASSYSAPGELFF.

The rearrangement uses TRBV3-1 and TRBJ2-3; TCRdb outputs TRBD1, but without DNA this stays unchecked. The CDR3 length is 15 residues. Germline CDR1 reads LGHDT; CDR2 reads YNNKEL (reference sequence). The CDR3 is CASSQIQGGTDTQYF.

The J gene is TRBJ1-1, the V gene TRBV29-1; TCRdb designates TRBD1, a call that cannot be tested without DNA. The CDR3 has 12 amino acids. Germline values: CDR1 SQVTM, CDR2 ANQGSEA. The CDR3 loop reads CSVPGVNTEAFF.

The chain uses TRBV5-6 and TRBJ2-7; TCRdb designates TRBD1, a call that cannot be tested without DNA. Germline CDR1 reads SGHDT; CDR2 reads YYEEEE. The CDR3 contains 16 residues. The CDR3: CASSLDGTGGSYEQYF.

This sequence joins TRBV5-1 and TRBJ2-1; the TCRdb D gene call, TRBD2, has no DNA to confirm it. The CDR3 is 15 amino acids. Looked up from germline, CDR1 is SGHRS and CDR2 is YFSETQ. The CDR3 loop reads CASSQIAGVEGEQFF.

The chain has TRBV7-6 and TRBJ2-1; TCRdb's assignment of TRBD1 cannot be checked, as there is no DNA. The CDR3 is 13 residues long. Germline loops: CDR1 SGHVS, CDR2 FNYEAQ. The CDR3 loop is CASSPGGYGEQFF.

V gene TRBV7-9 combines with J gene TRBJ1-6; TCRdb calls TRBD1, which cannot be checked without DNA. CDR3 length: 13 amino acids. The V gene's germline CDR1 is SEHNR and CDR2 FQNEAQ (reference sequence). The CDR3 protein is CASSYPGHSPLHF.

The J gene is TRBJ1-2, the V gene TRBV29-1; TCRdb selects TRBD1, and the lack of DNA leaves this call unchecked. Germline values: CDR1 SQVTM, CDR2 ANQGSEA. The CDR3 is 14 residues long. The CDR3 spells CSVFDSHDGYGYTF.

The chain uses TRBV20-1 and TRBJ1-4; TCRdb selects TRBD1, and the lack of DNA leaves this call unchecked. CDR1 is DFQATT, CDR2 SNEGSKA, per germline (reference sequence). The CDR3 is 13 amino acids. CDR3 amino acids: CSAQTGVNEKLFF.

The rearrangement links TRBV29-1 to TRBJ2-1; TCRdb gives TRBD2 as the D gene, but with no DNA this cannot be confirmed. Germline assignment: CDR1 SQVTM and CDR2 ANQGSEA. This CDR3 has 13 residues. The CDR3 sequence: CSVWRGPPNEQFF.

The gene calls are TRBV4-2 and TRBJ2-3; the TCRdb D gene call, TRBD2, has no DNA to confirm it. The CDR3 extends over 16 amino acids. Germline V gives CDR1 LGHNA, CDR2 YNFKEQ. The CDR3 is CASSQKPGPSGDTQYF.

The chain combines TRBV29-1 with TRBJ2-7. Looked up from germline, CDR1 is SQVTM and CDR2 is ANQGSEA. The CDR3 totals 14 residues. The CDR3 region is CSVEDSHTAYEQYF.

The V gene is TRBV7-9, the J gene TRBJ1-5; the D call from TCRdb, TRBD1, cannot be confirmed without DNA. Germline values: CDR1 SEHNR, CDR2 FQNEAQ (reference sequence). The CDR3 has 16 residues. The CDR3 loop is CASSLGPGHVNQPQHF.

V gene TRBV7-8 combines with J gene TRBJ2-7. The CDR3 is made up of 12 amino acids. Germline V lookup: CDR1 SGHVS, CDR2 FQNEAQ. This CDR3 reads CASSTPSYEQYF. Drawing the rest from reference TRBV7-8 and TRBJ2-7, the complete variable domain is GAGVSQSPRYKVAKRGQDVALRCDPISGHVSLFWYQQALGQGPEFLTYFQNEAQLDKSGLPSDRFFAERPEGSVSTLKIQRTQQEDSAVYLCASSTPSYEQYFGPGTRLTVT.

This chain's CDR3 is CASSWGRASTDTQYF. The chain is built from TRBV7-9 and TRBJ2-3; checking the TCRdb D call of TRBD2 is not possible without DNA. Germline V gene lookup returns CDR1 SEHNR and CDR2 FQNEAQ (reference sequence). The CDR3 spans 15 residues.

The V and J genes are TRBV9 and TRBJ2-7; absent DNA, TCRdb's TRBD1 call cannot be checked. The CDR3 is made up of 16 amino acids. Per germline, CDR1 SGDLS and CDR2 YYNGEE. CDR3 amino acids: CASSLPAGTPKDEQYF.

The V and J genes are TRBV4-1 and TRBJ2-3; there is no DNA to check the TCRdb D call of TRBD1. Germline V CDR1 and CDR2: MGHRA, YSYEKL. The CDR3 is made up of 18 amino acids. CDR3 amino acids: CASSQGGMRQVRADTQYF.

V is TRBV20-1 and J is TRBJ1-2. CDR3 length equals 12 residues. Germline CDR1 DFQATT, CDR2 SNEGSKA (reference sequence). The CDR3 here is CSARDPFYGYTF.

This chain joins TRBV12-3 or TRBV12-4 and TRBJ2-1; TCRdb names TRBD2, which stays unverified in the absence of DNA. This CDR3 is 13 amino acids long. The CDR3 loop is CASTQLGLGEQFF.

The gene calls are TRBV7-9 and TRBJ1-1. Germline values: CDR1 SEHNR, CDR2 FQNEAQ (reference sequence). The CDR3 is 11 residues long. CDR3 region: CASRANTEAFF.

This chain joins TRBV28 and TRBJ1-5. The CDR3 is made up of 16 amino acids. Germline V gene lookup returns CDR1 MDHEN and CDR2 SYDVKM. CDR3 region: CASSLSVRNSNQPQHF.